These 8 T cell receptor beta chains share one sample of origin, sequenced in a study of post-analysis software for immune sequencing data. General study results and limits: Among roughly 5 TRBV segments more frequent in patients than controls were TRBV5-6, TRBV5-1 and TRBV20-1.

Tagging with unique molecular identifiers was a feature of the TCR beta cDNA libraries. In TCRdb, the PCR reads were re-called with MiXCR into one record per CDR3 protein. The table includes about 200,000 distinct CDR3 sequences, 29% detected once. Their cognate antigens are unknown. Sequencing was done on a sample of blood. These receptors came from a girl between 2 and 17 years old with multiple sclerosis.

Regarding this clonotype: A read error may be the cause here, since a much bigger clone is one base away. The chain has TRBV29-1 and TRBJ2-4, with D uncertain. CDR3 length: 11 residues. V was cut by 5 bases and J by 6 bases, with 8 bases left in between. Germline CDR1 SQVTM, CDR2 ANQGSEA. This CDR3 is CSVRSPNIQYF. The CDR3 nucleotides are TGCAGCGTTCGAAGCCCAAACATTCAGTACTTC.

The chain couples TRBV28 to TRBJ2-5; 7 bases are a match to TRBD2. This CDR3 has 16 amino acids. V trimming: 6 bases; J trimming: 4 bases; junction bases outside the gene matches: 14. Germline V CDR1 and CDR2: MDHEN, SYDVKM. DNA of the CDR3: TGTGCCAGCAGCCAACCAAGGGAGGGAGGCGGAGAGACCCAGTACTTC. Its protein product is CASSQPREGGGETQYF.

V is TRBV3-1 and J is TRBJ1-6; perhaps TRBD1 as D (5 bases). From germline, CDR1 is LGHDT and CDR2 YNNKEL (reference sequence). The CDR3 is 16 residues long. Between the trimmed V and J ends, which lost 2 bases and 10 bases, there was a span of 18 bases. The CDR3 sequence: CASSQLWGGRGSPLHF. In DNA form, the CDR3 reads TGTGCCAGCAGCCAACTCTGGGGGGGTCGTGGATCACCCCTCCACTTT.

J is TRBJ2-7 and V is TRBV28; 11 nucleotides match TRBD2. The J segment lost 0 bases and the V segment lost 5 bases, leaving 3 bases of the junction unmatched. The germline V gene encodes CDR1 MDHEN and CDR2 SYDVKM. The CDR3 is 15 amino acids. CDR3 amino acids: CASSLTSGGSYEQYF. The CDR3, as DNA: TGTGCCAGCAGTCTCACTAGCGGGGGCTCCTACGAGCAGTACTTC.

There are a few counts of this clonotype. One base away lies a much larger clone, so this may be a sequencing read error. This chain uses TRBV6-1 with TRBJ2-1; 12 nucleotides agree with TRBD2. Germline V lookup: CDR1 MNHNS, CDR2 SASEGT. This CDR3 comprises 15 residues. J lost 8 bases, V lost 7 bases, and 9 bases had no gene match. The DNA of the CDR3 is TGTGCCAGCATGACAACTAGCGGGGGGTACGATGAGCAGTTCTTC. It yields the protein CASMTTSGGYDEQFF.

This clonotype was observed a handful of times. J is TRBJ2-2 and V is TRBV12-3 or TRBV12-4; TRBD1 might be the D (6 bases). The CDR3 runs 13 residues. V was pared by 3 bases and J by 7 bases, with 9 bases between. The CDR3 bases are TGTGCCAGCAGTTTCAGGGGACACGGGGAGCTGTTTTTT. Its protein product is CASSFRGHGELFF.

V usage is TRBV4-3 and J usage is TRBJ2-4, with 13 bases that match TRBD2. The DNA end lines up better with TRBJ2-7; the J call may be wrong. The germline V gene encodes CDR1 LGHNA and CDR2 YSLEER. CDR3 length: 16 residues. Here the CDR3 reads CASSQGTSGGIYEQYF. CDR3 nucleotides: TGCGCCAGCAGCCAAGGGACTAGCGGGGGAATCTACGAGCAGTACTTC.

The gene calls are TRBV5-4 and TRBJ2-5; no clear D gene. CDR1 and CDR2 (germline): SGHNT, YYREEE (reference sequence). The CDR3 is made up of 14 amino acids. Trimming removed 9 bases from V and 1 base from J, with 16 bases in between. The DNA for the CDR3 is TGTGCCACCGGGCCTCACCCCACCCAAGAGACCCAGTACTTC. As protein: CATGPHPTQETQYF.